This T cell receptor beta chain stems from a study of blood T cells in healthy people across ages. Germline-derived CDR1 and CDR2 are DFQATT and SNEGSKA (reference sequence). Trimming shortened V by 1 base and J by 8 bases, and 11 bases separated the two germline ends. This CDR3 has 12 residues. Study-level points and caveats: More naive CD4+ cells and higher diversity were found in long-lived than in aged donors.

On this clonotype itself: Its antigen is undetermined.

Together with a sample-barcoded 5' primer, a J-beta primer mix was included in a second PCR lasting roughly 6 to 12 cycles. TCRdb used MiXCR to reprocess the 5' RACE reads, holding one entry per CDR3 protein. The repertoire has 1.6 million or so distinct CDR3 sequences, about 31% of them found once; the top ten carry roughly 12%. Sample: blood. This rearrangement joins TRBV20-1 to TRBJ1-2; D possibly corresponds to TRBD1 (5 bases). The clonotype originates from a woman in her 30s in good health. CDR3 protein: CSARGGLAGYTF. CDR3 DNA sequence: TGCAGTGCTAGAGGGGGACTTGCGGGCTACACCTTC.